One and the same sample provided the 16 T cell receptor beta chains below, sequenced in a study of T cells in Graves' hyperthyroidism and ophthalmopathy. Amplification of TCR beta CDR3 regions was performed using RNA transcripts as template. Using the HTBI primer set, a first-round RT-PCR was run on the TCR CDR3. Each CDR3 protein gets one entry after TCRdb re-called the multiplex PCR reads with MiXCR. The table lists under 800,000 distinct CDR3 sequences, around 13% of them singletons. Input material: blood. The receptors originated from a woman younger than 35 with Graves' hyperthyroidism.

For this clonotype: Its ends do not fully match the called genes, so a read error is possible. This chain connects TRBV18 to TRBJ2-7; 7 positions match TRBD1. Germline CDR1 is KGHSH and CDR2 is LQKENI. There are 15 residues in the CDR3. CDR3 amino acids: CASSDTRTGSYEQDF. DNA of the CDR3: TGTGCCAGCTCGGACACTCGGACAGGATCCTACGAGCAGGACTTC.

The chain uses TRBV6-1 and TRBJ1-2; TRBD1 is a possible D gene (6 bases). CDR1 and CDR2 from the germline V gene are MNHNS and SASEGT. This CDR3 is built from 12 residues. V lost 8 bases to trimming and J lost 2 bases, with 9 bases between them. CDR3 residues: CASQGQNYGYTF. The CDR3, as DNA: TGTGCCAGCCAAGGACAGAACTATGGCTACACCTTC.

This clonotype appeared a few times. The rearrangement links TRBV10-2 to TRBJ1-6; D may be TRBD1 (5 bases). The CDR3 is 13 residues long. Germline lookup yields CDR1 WSHSY and CDR2 SAAADI. Trimming pared 6 bases from V and 14 bases from J, leaving 17 bases between. The CDR3 sequence is CASRAQLGTALHF. CDR3 DNA sequence: TGCGCCAGCAGGGCCCAGCTGGGGACGGCCCTCCACTTT.

This clonotype was seen at least ten times. The chain carries TRBV29-1 and TRBJ1-6; 9 bases match TRBD1. V lost 7 bases to trimming and J lost 10 bases; unmatched junction nucleotides: 8. This CDR3 contains 13 residues. Per germline, CDR1 SQVTM and CDR2 ANQGSEA. The CDR3 DNA reads as TGCAGCGCGCGGACAGGGGCGAGATCACCCCTCCACTTT. Its translation: CSARTGARSPLHF.

The chain combines TRBV27 with TRBJ2-7; 7 nucleotides agree with TRBD1. CDR1 and CDR2 from the germline V gene are MNHEY and SMNVEV (reference sequence). CDR3 size: 13 residues. V was clipped by 9 bases and J by 3 bases; unmatched bases: 8. Here the CDR3 DNA reads TGTGCCAGTAAGACAGGGTCGAACTACGAGCAGTACTTC. It encodes CASKTGSNYEQYF.

This clonotype was found many times. The rearrangement links TRBV5-1 to TRBJ2-3, with 9 bases lining up with TRBD2. The CDR3 covers 14 residues. Germline-derived CDR1 and CDR2 are SGHRS and YFSETQ. V was clipped by 5 bases and J by 4 bases; unmatched bases: 5. Written as DNA, the CDR3 is TGCGCCAGCAGGGATAGCGGGAGTCCAGATACGCAGTATTTT. It yields the protein CASRDSGSPDTQYF.

This clonotype was found many times. The rearrangement uses TRBV12-3 or TRBV12-4 and TRBJ2-7, with TRBD2 as a possible D gene (6 bases). V gave up 4 bases and J gave up 3 bases, with 7 bases separating them. The CDR3 sequence is 12 residues long. The CDR3 sequence: CASSWGLYEQYF. CDR3 nucleotide sequence: TGTGCCAGCAGTTGGGGACTCTACGAGCAGTACTTC.

This clonotype appeared many times. J is TRBJ1-1 and V is TRBV2; 7 bases line up with TRBD1. V gave up 5 bases and J gave up 1 base; unmatched junction bases: 16. The CDR3 runs 18 residues. From germline, CDR1 is SNHLY and CDR2 FYNNEI. The CDR3 protein is CASSKQGLPLWQNTEAFF. CDR3 sequence (DNA): TGTGCCAGCAGTAAACAGGGGCTCCCTCTTTGGCAGAACACTGAAGCTTTCTTT.

This clonotype was picked up a small number of times. A junction boundary mismatches the germline segment, possibly from a read error. The rearrangement uses TRBV5-1 and TRBJ2-3, with TRBD2 matching 15 bases. CDR1 and CDR2 from the germline V gene are SGHRS and YFSETQ. The CDR3 spans 17 residues. CDR3 nucleotide sequence: TGCGCCAGCAGCCTTGGACTAGCGGGAGGGTACACAAATACGCAGTATTTT. Its protein product is CASSLGLAGGYTNTQYF.

This clonotype turned up a few times. The V and J genes are TRBV20-1 and TRBJ2-7, with D maybe TRBD2 (5 bases). With 0 bases removed from V and 4 bases from J, the gap between germline ends came to 13 bases. The CDR3 sequence is 14 residues long. CDR1 and CDR2 (germline): DFQATT, SNEGSKA (reference sequence). The CDR3 loop is CSARDHFSGYEQYF. In nucleotides, the CDR3 is TGCAGTGCTAGAGATCACTTTTCGGGGTACGAGCAGTACTTC.

The J gene is TRBJ2-1, the V gene TRBV20-1; TRBD2 matches 8 bases. V shed 0 bases and J 4 bases; nucleotides not matched to a gene: 14. In germline, CDR1 is DFQATT, CDR2 SNEGSKA (reference sequence). The CDR3 sequence is 18 residues long. CDR3 DNA: TGCAGTGCTAGAGATGGGGGAACGGGAGGGGGAGGGTACAATGAGCAGTTCTTC. It encodes CSARDGGTGGGGYNEQFF.

The chain recombines TRBV19 with TRBJ2-1, with TRBD2 matching 8 bases. The V segment lost 5 bases and the J segment 6 bases; nucleotides outside the gene matches: 9. In germline, CDR1 is LNHDA, CDR2 SQIVND (reference sequence). The CDR3 is 15 amino acids. CDR3 protein: CASSATGGPFNEQFF. CDR3 nucleotides: TGTGCCAGTAGTGCAACGGGAGGGCCTTTCAATGAGCAGTTCTTC. Supplemented by reference TRBV19 and TRBJ2-1, the full variable domain reads DGGITQSPKYLFRKEGQNVTLSCEQNLNHDAMYWYRQDPGQGLRLIYYSQIVNDFQKGDIAEGYSVSREKKESFPLTVTSAQKNPTAFYLCASSATGGPFNEQFFGPGTRLTVL.

This clonotype was seen more than once but under ten times. V usage is TRBV6-1 and J usage is TRBJ2-5, with a tentative D call TRBD2 (6 bases). The CDR3 extends over 15 amino acids. Germline CDR1 MNHNS, CDR2 SASEGT. Trimming shortened V by 6 bases and J by 2 bases, and 16 bases separated the two germline ends. The DNA of the CDR3 is TGTGCCAGCAGACGGGCGCCGGGACTTCAAGAGACCCAGTACTTC. Protein product: CASRRAPGLQETQYF.

This chain connects TRBV20-1 to TRBJ1-2; D is unresolved. V lost 1 base to trimming and J lost 8 bases, with 17 bases between them. Germline V gives CDR1 DFQATT, CDR2 SNEGSKA (reference sequence). CDR3 length: 14 amino acids. The CDR3 bases are TGCAGTGCTAGAGTCGGCGGTAGGGTGGGCGGCTACACCTTC. Translated, it gives CSARVGGRVGGYTF.

The V gene is TRBV4-1, the J gene TRBJ2-1, with a tentative D call TRBD2 (6 bases). The CDR3 is 16 amino acids. Germline V gene lookup returns CDR1 MGHRA and CDR2 YSYEKL. V was cut by 4 bases and J by 4 bases, with 17 bases left in between. The CDR3 nucleotides are TGCGCCAGCAGCCCCCCGGGGAGGTCAAGGTACAATGAGCAGTTCTTC. Translation: CASSPPGRSRYNEQFF.

In regard to this clonotype: This could be a read error, since a much larger clone is one nucleotide away. The chain has TRBV10-3 and TRBJ1-1; the D gene is possibly TRBD1 (6 bases). The CDR3 is made up of 15 amino acids. Trimming shortened V by 10 bases and J by 1 base, and 19 bases separated the two germline ends. The V gene's germline CDR1 is ENHRY and CDR2 SYGVKD. The DNA for the CDR3 is TGTGCCACCGGGAAAGGGGACACAAGGAACACTGAAGCTTTCTTT. Its protein is CATGKGDTRNTEAFF.